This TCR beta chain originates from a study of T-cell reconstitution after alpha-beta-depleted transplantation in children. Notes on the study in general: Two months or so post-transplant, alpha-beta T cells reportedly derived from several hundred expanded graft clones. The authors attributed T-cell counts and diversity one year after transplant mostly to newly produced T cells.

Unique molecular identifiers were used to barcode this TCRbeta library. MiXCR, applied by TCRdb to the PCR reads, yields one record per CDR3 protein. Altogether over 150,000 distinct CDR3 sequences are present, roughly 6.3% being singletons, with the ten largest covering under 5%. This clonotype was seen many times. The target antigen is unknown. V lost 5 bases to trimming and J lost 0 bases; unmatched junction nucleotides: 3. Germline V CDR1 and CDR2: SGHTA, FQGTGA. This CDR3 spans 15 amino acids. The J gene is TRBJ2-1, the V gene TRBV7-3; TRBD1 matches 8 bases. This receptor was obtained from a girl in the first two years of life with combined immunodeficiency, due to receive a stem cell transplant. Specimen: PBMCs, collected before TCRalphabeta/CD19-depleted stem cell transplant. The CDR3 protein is CASSPGGRSYNEQFF. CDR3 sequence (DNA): TGTGCCAGCAGCCCAGGGGGCCGCTCCTACAATGAGCAGTTCTTC.